This T cell receptor (beta chain) was observed in a study of shared clonotypes between healthy human individuals. The naive CD8 fraction comprised CD45RO-negative cells positively selected for CCR7 and excluded terminally differentiated effector memory CD45RA+ cells. Sequenced by immunoSEQ multiplex PCR; TCRdb stores in-frame clones only, minus some. The profile shows about 2.1 million clones, about 93% of them singletons. The V segment lost 3 bases and the J segment 3 bases; nucleotides outside the gene matches: 3. CDR1 SGHDT and CDR2 YYEEEE come from the germline V gene. This CDR3 has 13 amino acids. Study-wide findings and caveats: Genetic and exposure-history diversity was limited by the small donor number. Several donors held 4.5% to 5% of naive CD4 clonotypes in common. A reduction in generation probabilities was seen for non-shared clonotypes relative to those shared by all four donors. Clonotype sharing among donors was expected to depend on sequencing depth.

With regard to this clone: The antigen is unknown. The sample has other DNA sequences that encode this CDR3 too.

The receptor was derived from a man aged 18 to 29 in good health. Some clones in this sample may be carry-over from other donors' samples. Sequencing was performed on naive CD8+ T cells from PBMCs. V is TRBV5-6 and J is TRBJ2-7; TRBD2 matches 7 bases. The CDR3 is CASSSGTNYEQYF. CDR3 sequence (DNA): TGTGCCAGCAGCTCTGGGACTAACTACGAGCAGTACTTC.